This T cell receptor beta chain stems from a study of T-cell reconstitution after alpha-beta-depleted transplantation in children (dated by TCRdb to about 2016). With respect to the entire study: Using TCR repertoire profiling, the study followed T-cell immune reconstitution in a quantitative way in children after TCRalphabeta/CD19-depleted allogeneic hematopoietic cell transplantation.

Taken with the paper, the label for treatment or condition translates to: allogeneic hematopoietic cell transplantation with graft depleted of TCRalphabeta T cells and CD19 B cells. Transplant recipients were children who received TCRalphabeta/CD19-depleted allogeneic hematopoietic cell grafts. On the study overall, not on this receptor specifically: The high TCRbeta diversity at day 60 in some patients was ascribed to recipient T cells and intrathymic progenitors that had survived conditioning. The frequencies of hyperexpanded clones fell over the following months, and after one year, T-cell counts and TCRbeta diversity were mostly attributed to newly produced T cells. The apparently early recovery of alphabetaT-cell counts about two months after transplant reportedly depended on only several hundred rapidly expanded clones that came from non-depleted graft cells.

From the cysteine through the phenylalanine, the CDR3 covers 15 amino acids. Just CDR3 DNA is preserved here, 45 bases in frame from base 1. CDR1 DFQATT and CDR2 SNEGSKA were looked up in the germline V gene (reference sequence). Ends trimmed: V by 6 bases, J by 3 bases; bases unmatched to a gene: 7. Libraries were made using PCR. These reads were obtained on an Illumina HiSeq 2500. To normalize quantification of the TCRbeta repertoire, the TCR libraries were built with molecular barcoding that relied on unique molecular identifiers. TCRdb applied fastp at Q25 and MiXCR to the public reads, then kept only in-frame beta chains. A single entry per CDR3 protein holds the most common genes and DNA from its merged rows. Recorded for this sample are 700,000 to 950,000 distinct CDR3 sequences; about 16% of them occurred a single time. The top ten clonotypes cover around 5.3% of the sample. For this clonotype: The antigen this receptor binds is unknown. Base qualities are not provided; no much larger clone lies one nucleotide away.

The rearranged segments are TRBV20-1 and TRBJ2-3; TRBD2 lines up with 12 middle nucleotides. The sequence derives from a male patient between 5 and 17 years old who had a stem cell transplant for acute lymphoblastic leukemia, so the T cells may come from the graft donor. Here the sequenced sample was PBMCs, mostly from graft donor cells, taken 360 days after TCRalphabeta/CD19-depleted stem cell transplant. The DNA sequence is as follows: TGCAGTGCCAACACCGGGACTAGCGGGACAGATACGCAGTATTTT. Translated, this gives CSANTGTSGTDTQYF.